This T cell receptor beta chain was retrieved from a study of shared clonotypes between healthy human individuals. Study-wide context: Two female and a few male donors aged 18 to 49 were enrolled. General observations from the study: Blood alone was sampled, and tissue repertoires likely differ.

In the original workflow: Junction-only immunoSEQ data arrived without quality scores, meaning filtering differed. Assay: immunoSEQ multiplex PCR; the TCRdb copy retains only in-frame clones and omits some. For V, J and clone size, that table is used; D and trimming come from the DNA. The top ten clones hold 12% of a sample with about 560,000 clones, 70% to 80% of them seen once. Comment on this clone: Its antigen is as yet unknown.

All donors were Caucasian adults living in Nashville, Tennessee. Per the germline V gene, CDR1 is KGHSH and CDR2 is LQKENI. Trimming took off 4 bases at V and 1 base at J, with 8 bases between the two ends. The CDR3 has 13 amino acids. Specimen: PBMCs. The chain has TRBV18 and TRBJ2-7; D unresolved. This sequence originates from a woman aged 40 to 50 in good health. Some clones in this sample may be carry-over from other donors' samples. CDR3 nucleotides: TGTGCCAGCTCACTAACACCTTCCTACGAGCAGTACTTC. Protein sequence: CASSLTPSYEQYF.